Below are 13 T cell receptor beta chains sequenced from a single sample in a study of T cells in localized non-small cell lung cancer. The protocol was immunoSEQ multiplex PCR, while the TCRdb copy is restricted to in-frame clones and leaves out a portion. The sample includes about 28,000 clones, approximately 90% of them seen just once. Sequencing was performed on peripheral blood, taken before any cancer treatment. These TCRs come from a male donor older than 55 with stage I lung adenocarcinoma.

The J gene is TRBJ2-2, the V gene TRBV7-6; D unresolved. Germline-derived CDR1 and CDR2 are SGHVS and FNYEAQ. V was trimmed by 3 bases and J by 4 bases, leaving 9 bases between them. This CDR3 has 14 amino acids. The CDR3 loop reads CASSFAGPTGELFF. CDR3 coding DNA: TGTGCCAGCAGCTTTGCAGGACCCACCGGGGAGCTGTTTTTT.

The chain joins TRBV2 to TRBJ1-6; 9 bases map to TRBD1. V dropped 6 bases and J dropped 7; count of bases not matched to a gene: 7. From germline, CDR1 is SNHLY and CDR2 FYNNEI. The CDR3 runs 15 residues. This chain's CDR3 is CASRPGGTGNSPLHF. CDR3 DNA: TGTGCCAGCAGACCGGGCGGGACAGGGAATTCACCCCTCCACTTT.

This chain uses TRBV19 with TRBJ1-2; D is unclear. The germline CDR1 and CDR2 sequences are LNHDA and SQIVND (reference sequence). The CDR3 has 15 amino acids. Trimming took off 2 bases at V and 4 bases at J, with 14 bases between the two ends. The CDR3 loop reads CASSISQSSFYGYTF. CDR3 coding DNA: TGTGCCAGTAGTATAAGCCAGAGTTCATTCTATGGCTACACCTTC.

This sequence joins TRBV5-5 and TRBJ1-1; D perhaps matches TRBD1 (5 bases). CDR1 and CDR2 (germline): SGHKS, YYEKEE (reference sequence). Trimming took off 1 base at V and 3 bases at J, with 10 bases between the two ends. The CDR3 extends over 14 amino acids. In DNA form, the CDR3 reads TGTGCCAGCAGCTTGTTCCCGGGGGACACTGAAGCTTTCTTT. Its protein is CASSLFPGDTEAFF.

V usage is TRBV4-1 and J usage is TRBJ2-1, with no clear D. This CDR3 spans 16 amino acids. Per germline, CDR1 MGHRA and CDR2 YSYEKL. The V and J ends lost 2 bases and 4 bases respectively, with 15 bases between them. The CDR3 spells CASSQLDLVSYNEQFF. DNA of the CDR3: TGCGCCAGCAGCCAATTAGACCTTGTAAGTTACAATGAGCAGTTCTTC.

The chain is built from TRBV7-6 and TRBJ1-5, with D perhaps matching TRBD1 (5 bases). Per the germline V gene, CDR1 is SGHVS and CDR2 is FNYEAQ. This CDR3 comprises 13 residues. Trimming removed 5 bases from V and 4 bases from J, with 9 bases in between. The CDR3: CASSEGRNQPQHF. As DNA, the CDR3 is TGTGCCAGCAGCGAGGGGAGAAATCAGCCCCAGCATTTT.

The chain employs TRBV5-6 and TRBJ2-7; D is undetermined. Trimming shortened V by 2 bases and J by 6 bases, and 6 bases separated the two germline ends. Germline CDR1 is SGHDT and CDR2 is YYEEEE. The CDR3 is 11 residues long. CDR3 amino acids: CASSFLFEQYF. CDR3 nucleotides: TGTGCCAGCAGCTTCCTCTTCGAGCAGTACTTC.

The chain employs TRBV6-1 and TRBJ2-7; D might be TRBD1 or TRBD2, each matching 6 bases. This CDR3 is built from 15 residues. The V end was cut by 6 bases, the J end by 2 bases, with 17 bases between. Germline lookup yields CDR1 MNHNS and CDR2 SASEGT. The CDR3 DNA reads TGTGCCAGCAGGGCCATGGAGGGGGGTCCCTACGAGCAGTACTTC. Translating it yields CASRAMEGGPYEQYF.

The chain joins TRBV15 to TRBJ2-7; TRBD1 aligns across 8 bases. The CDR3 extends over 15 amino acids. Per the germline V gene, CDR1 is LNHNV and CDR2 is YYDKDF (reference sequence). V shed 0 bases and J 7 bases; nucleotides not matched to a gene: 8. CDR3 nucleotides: TGTGCCACCAGCAGAGATCGGGGCAGGGGGCAGGAGCAGTACTTC. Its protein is CATSRDRGRGQEQYF.

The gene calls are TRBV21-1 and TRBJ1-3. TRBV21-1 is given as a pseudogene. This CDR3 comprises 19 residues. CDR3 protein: CASSKEEGGGTVSGNTIYF. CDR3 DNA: TGTGCCAGCAGCAAAGAAGAGGGAGGAGGAACTGTCTCTGGAAACACCATATATTTT.

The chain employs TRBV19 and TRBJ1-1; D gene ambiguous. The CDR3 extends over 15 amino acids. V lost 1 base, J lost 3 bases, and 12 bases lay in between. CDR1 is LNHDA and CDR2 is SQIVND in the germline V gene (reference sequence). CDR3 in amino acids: CASSIGVSSHTEAFF. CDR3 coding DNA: TGTGCCAGTAGTATAGGGGTCTCGAGTCACACTGAAGCTTTCTTT.

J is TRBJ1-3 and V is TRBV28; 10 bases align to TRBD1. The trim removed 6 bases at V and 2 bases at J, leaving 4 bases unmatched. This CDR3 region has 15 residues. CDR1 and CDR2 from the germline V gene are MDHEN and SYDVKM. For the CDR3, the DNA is TGTGCCAGCAGGCCAGGGACAGGGGCTGGAAACACCATATATTTT. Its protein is CASRPGTGAGNTIYF. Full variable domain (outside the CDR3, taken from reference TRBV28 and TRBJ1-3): DVKVTQSSRYLVKRTGEKVFLECVQDMDHENMFWYRQDPGLGLRLIYFSYDVKMKEKGDIPEGYSVSREKKERFSLILESASTNQTSMYLCASRPGTGAGNTIYFGEGSWLTVV.

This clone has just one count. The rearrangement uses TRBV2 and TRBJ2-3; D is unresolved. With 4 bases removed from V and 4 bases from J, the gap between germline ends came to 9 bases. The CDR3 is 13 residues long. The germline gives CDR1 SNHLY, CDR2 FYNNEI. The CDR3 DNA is TGTGCCAGCAGTGTTCGGAGTGCAGATACGCAGTATTTT. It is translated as CASSVRSADTQYF.